This is a list of T cell receptor beta chains from one sample in a study of T-cell reconstitution after alpha-beta-depleted transplantation in children. In TCRdb, the PCR reads were re-called with MiXCR into one record per CDR3 protein. There are hundreds of thousands of distinct CDR3 sequences in the sample; 9.5% to 15% occur only once, and about 2.6% lies in the top ten. Here the sequenced sample was PBMCs from the stem cell graft donor, taken from the stem cell graft. The receptors were gathered from a human donor who donated a stem cell graft to a child with acute lymphoblastic leukemia. The CDR3 runs from the conserved cysteine through the conserved F or W. Each record gives: J gene, V gene, clone size, D gene, CDR3 DNA, CDR3 protein. D genes are given only for firm matches. Clone size is stated in some rows and not others, as once, few, many or a class when expanded.

j_gene: TRBJ1-1
v_gene: TRBV7-9
abundance: many
d_gene: .
CDR3nt: TGTGCCAGCAGCTTAGCGGGACGTATGGGGACTGAAGCTTTCTTT
CDR3aa: CASSLAGRMGTEAFF

j_gene: TRBJ2-7
v_gene: TRBV6-5
abundance: many
d_gene: .
CDR3nt: TGTGCCAGCACCGTCCCCGTAAACGAGCAGTACTTC
CDR3aa: CASTVPVNEQYF

j_gene: TRBJ1-1
v_gene: TRBV4-3
abundance: many
d_gene: .
CDR3nt: TGCGCCAGCAGCCGCTCAGGGTTGGGAGACACTGAAGCTTTCTTT
CDR3aa: CASSRSGLGDTEAFF

j_gene: TRBJ2-1
v_gene: TRBV7-9
abundance: many
d_gene: .
CDR3nt: TGTGCCAGCAGCCCCATTATCACCTTCGGGTTCCAGGGCGAGCAGTTCTTC
CDR3aa: CASSPIITFGFQGEQFF

j_gene: TRBJ1-6
v_gene: TRBV20-1
abundance: many
d_gene: TRBD1
CDR3nt: TGCAGTGCTTCTACAGGGGACGGTAATTCACCCCTCCACTTT
CDR3aa: CSASTGDGNSPLHF

j_gene: TRBJ1-3
v_gene: TRBV5-1
abundance: many
d_gene: .
CDR3nt: TGCGCCAGCAGCTTGGTTTATGGGACGTTTAGCTCTGGAAACACCATATATTTT
CDR3aa: CASSLVYGTFSSGNTIYF

j_gene: TRBJ1-1
v_gene: TRBV12-3/TRBV12-4
abundance: many
d_gene: .
CDR3nt: TGTGCCAGCAACCCTGCCTTTGAATTCCTGGGAAAAGAAGGAGCTTTCTTT
CDR3aa: CASNPAFEFLGKEGAFF

j_gene: TRBJ2-7
v_gene: TRBV7-9
abundance: many
d_gene: .
CDR3nt: TGTGCCAGCAGCTCCGCGGCCTCAGGCTACGAGCAGTACTTC
CDR3aa: CASSSAASGYEQYF

j_gene: TRBJ2-7
v_gene: TRBV19
abundance: few
d_gene: TRBD2
CDR3nt: TGTGCCAGTAGTCCGGGACTAGCGGGACTAGAGTTCTCCTACGAGCAGTACTTC
CDR3aa: CASSPGLAGLEFSYEQYF

j_gene: TRBJ1-4
v_gene: TRBV18
abundance: .
d_gene: .
CDR3nt: TGTGCCAGCTCACCAAGCCCGCGCACTCGGGAAAAACTGTTTTTT
CDR3aa: CASSPSPRTREKLFF

j_gene: TRBJ1-1
v_gene: TRBV3-1
abundance: many
d_gene: .
CDR3nt: TGTGCCAGCAGCCTCCGTAGGGCAGCGCACCCTGAAGCTTTCTTT
CDR3aa: CASSLRRAAHPEAFF

j_gene: TRBJ2-5
v_gene: TRBV6-2/TRBV6-3
abundance: many
d_gene: TRBD2
CDR3nt: TGTGCCAGCAGTTACGTCGTCCGGACTAGCCAGCGAAATACCCAAGAGACCCAGTACTTC
CDR3aa: CASSYVVRTSQRNTQETQYF

j_gene: TRBJ2-7
v_gene: TRBV20-1
abundance: few
d_gene: TRBD2
CDR3nt: TGCAGTGCTAGTATGGCGGGAGGGCCGGTTGACGAGCAGTACTTC
CDR3aa: CSASMAGGPVDEQYF

j_gene: TRBJ2-7
v_gene: TRBV5-5
abundance: .
d_gene: .
CDR3nt: TGTGCCAGCAACCCCGGGGCAGGGCCGTACGAGCAGTACTTC
CDR3aa: CASNPGAGPYEQYF

j_gene: TRBJ2-5
v_gene: TRBV4-1
abundance: .
d_gene: TRBD2
CDR3nt: TGCGCCAGCAGCCAAGGGATCGGGGGAGGGGAGGAGACCCAGTACTTC
CDR3aa: CASSQGIGGGEETQYF

j_gene: TRBJ1-1
v_gene: TRBV18
abundance: many
d_gene: .
CDR3nt: TGTGCCAGCTCAGAAAATCAGGACACTGAAGCTTTCTTT
CDR3aa: CASSENQDTEAFF

j_gene: TRBJ2-3
v_gene: TRBV28
abundance: many
d_gene: TRBD2
CDR3nt: TGTGCCAGCCCTACGGCTAGCGGGAGTTGGACAGATACGCAGTATTTT
CDR3aa: CASPTASGSWTDTQYF

j_gene: TRBJ1-1
v_gene: TRBV12-3/TRBV12-4
abundance: few
d_gene: .
CDR3nt: TGTGCCAGCACTACAGTTGTGGTCAGGGGATCTGAAGCTTTCTTT
CDR3aa: CASTTVVVRGSEAFF

j_gene: TRBJ2-3
v_gene: TRBV5-1
abundance: many
d_gene: TRBD2
CDR3nt: TGCGCCAGCAGCCCGATGACTAGCGGGAGATCAGATACGCAGTATTTT
CDR3aa: CASSPMTSGRSDTQYF

j_gene: TRBJ2-3
v_gene: TRBV29-1
abundance: many
d_gene: TRBD1
CDR3nt: TGCAGCGTTGGGGACGGGACAGCCTTTGACACAGATACGCAGTATTTT
CDR3aa: CSVGDGTAFDTDTQYF

j_gene: TRBJ1-5
v_gene: TRBV20-1
abundance: few
d_gene: TRBD1
CDR3nt: TGCAGTGTATCCTCTCGTGCAGGGGGGCATCAGCCCCAGCATTTT
CDR3aa: CSVSSRAGGHQPQHF

j_gene: TRBJ1-2
v_gene: TRBV5-1
abundance: many
d_gene: .
CDR3nt: TGCGCCAGCAGTAGGACGGACACCTATGGCTACACCTTC
CDR3aa: CASSRTDTYGYTF

j_gene: TRBJ2-5
v_gene: TRBV21-1
abundance: many
d_gene: .
CDR3nt: TGTGCCAGCATCAAGCGGGGGCCCGAGACCCAGTACTTC
CDR3aa: CASIKRGPETQYF

j_gene: TRBJ2-2
v_gene: TRBV5-1
abundance: many
d_gene: .
CDR3nt: TGCGCCAGCAGCTTACCCGGGACACCCAACACCGGGGAGCTGTTTTTT
CDR3aa: CASSLPGTPNTGELFF

j_gene: TRBJ2-1
v_gene: TRBV2
abundance: many
d_gene: TRBD1
CDR3nt: TGTGCCAGCAGTGAAGAGGACAGGGGGAATTACAATGAGCAGTTCTTC
CDR3aa: CASSEEDRGNYNEQFF

j_gene: TRBJ2-7
v_gene: TRBV20-1
abundance: .
d_gene: .
CDR3nt: TGCAGTGCCAGACATGCCTACGAGCAGTACTTC
CDR3aa: CSARHAYEQYF

j_gene: TRBJ2-5
v_gene: TRBV5-5
abundance: many
d_gene: TRBD1
CDR3nt: TGTGCCAGCAGCTTGGGGGACAGAAAAGAGACCCAGTACTTC
CDR3aa: CASSLGDRKETQYF

j_gene: TRBJ2-3
v_gene: TRBV4-2
abundance: .
d_gene: TRBD2
CDR3nt: TGTGCCAGCAGCCAGCCGACTAGCGGGAGGGGGGGAGATACGCAGTATTTT
CDR3aa: CASSQPTSGRGGDTQYF

j_gene: TRBJ2-2
v_gene: TRBV5-5
abundance: few
d_gene: .
CDR3nt: TGTGCCAGCAGCGTCGGGACCGACCCCGGGGAGCTGTTTTTT
CDR3aa: CASSVGTDPGELFF

j_gene: TRBJ2-1
v_gene: TRBV11-2
abundance: many
d_gene: TRBD2
CDR3nt: TGTGCCAGCAGCCCCTTATGGGCAGTAGCGGGCCCTACAAATGAGCAGTTCTTC
CDR3aa: CASSPLWAVAGPTNEQFF

j_gene: TRBJ2-5
v_gene: TRBV30
abundance: .
d_gene: .
CDR3nt: TGTGCCTGGAGTCCCCGGAACCAAGAGACCCAGTACTTC
CDR3aa: CAWSPRNQETQYF